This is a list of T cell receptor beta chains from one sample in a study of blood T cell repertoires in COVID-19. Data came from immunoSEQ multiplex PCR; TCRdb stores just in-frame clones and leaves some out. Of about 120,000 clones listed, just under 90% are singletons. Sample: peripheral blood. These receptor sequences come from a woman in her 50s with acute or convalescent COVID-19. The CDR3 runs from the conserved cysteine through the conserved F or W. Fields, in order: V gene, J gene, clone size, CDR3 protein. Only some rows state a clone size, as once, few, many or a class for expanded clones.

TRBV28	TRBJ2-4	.	CASSSGLAGGPIAKNIQYF
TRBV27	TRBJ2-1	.	CASSSYSYNEQFF
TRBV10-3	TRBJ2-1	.	CAISEWTSGSSYNEQFF
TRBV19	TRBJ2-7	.	CASSAGDQNYRYEQYF
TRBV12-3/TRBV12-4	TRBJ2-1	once	CASSLADEQFF
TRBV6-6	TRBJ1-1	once	CASIQRLAANTEAFF
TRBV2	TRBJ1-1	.	CASIQVGNTEAFF
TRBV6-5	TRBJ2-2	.	CAIHSANTGELFF
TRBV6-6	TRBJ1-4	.	CASRAKNEKLFF
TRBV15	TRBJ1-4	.	CATSRDAAGEKLFF
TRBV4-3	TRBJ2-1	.	CASSQGSMSNEQFF
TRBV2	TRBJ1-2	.	CASRETGIYGYTF
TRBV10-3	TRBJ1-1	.	CAISPGGTEAFF
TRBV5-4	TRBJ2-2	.	CASSLLRGSFSGELFF
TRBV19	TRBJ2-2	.	CASSRTGTNTGELFF
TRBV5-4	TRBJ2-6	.	CASSLMTGSGANVLTF
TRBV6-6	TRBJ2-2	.	CASSPFTLTGKNTGELFF
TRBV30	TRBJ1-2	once	CAWSNGQNYGYTF
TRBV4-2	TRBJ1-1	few	CASSYRQGISTEAFF
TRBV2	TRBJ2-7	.	CASQAGGYEQYF
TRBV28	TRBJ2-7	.	CASSTGGGSYEQYF
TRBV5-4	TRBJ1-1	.	CASSSGGLRDTEAFF
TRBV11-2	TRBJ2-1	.	CASSPGQGYGNEQFF
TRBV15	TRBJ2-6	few	CATSIGRTSGANVLTF
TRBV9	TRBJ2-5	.	CASSVTGQETQYF
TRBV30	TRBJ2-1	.	CAWRHGASGGPSDEQFF
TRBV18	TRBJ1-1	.	CASSPITRDRVPEAFF
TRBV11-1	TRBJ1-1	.	CASSFDREEAFF
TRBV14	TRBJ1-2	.	CASSEIGERGYTF
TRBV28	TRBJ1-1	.	CASSDRGSTEAFF
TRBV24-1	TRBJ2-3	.	CATSDPGHLSGTDTQYF
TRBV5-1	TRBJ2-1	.	CASSPPLAGMYNEQFF
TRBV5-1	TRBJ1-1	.	CASRRDRNTEAFF
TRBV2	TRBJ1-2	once	CAIPTGAVYYGYTF
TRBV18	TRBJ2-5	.	CASSSPAGLAQETQYF
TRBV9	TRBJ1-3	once	CASSYEGAGNTIYF
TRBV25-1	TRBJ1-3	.	CASSETGVYNTIYF
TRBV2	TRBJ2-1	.	CASYGGSASGGPSYNEQFF
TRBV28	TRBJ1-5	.	CAVLGAGNQPQHF
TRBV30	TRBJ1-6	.	CAWSRRGLWGAYNSPLHF
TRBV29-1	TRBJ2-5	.	CSVEGWEETQYF
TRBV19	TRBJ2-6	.	CASMRDSGANVLTF
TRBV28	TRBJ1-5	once	CASRRQGNQPQHF
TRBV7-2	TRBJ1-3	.	CASSLAPFSGNTIYF
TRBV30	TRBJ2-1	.	CAWSLGIGGDDNEQFF
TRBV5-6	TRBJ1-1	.	CASSRGTEAFF
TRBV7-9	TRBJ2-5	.	CASSLRQPSSQETQYF
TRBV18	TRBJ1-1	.	CASSPTVMNTEAFF
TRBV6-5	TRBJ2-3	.	CASKEYGLSTDTQYF
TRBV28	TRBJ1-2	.	CASSLSLTGSYGYTF
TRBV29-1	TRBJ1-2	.	CSAEQGHGYTF
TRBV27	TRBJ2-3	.	CASSTHYQPSTDTQYF
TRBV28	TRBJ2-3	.	CASSLRGRVTDTQYF
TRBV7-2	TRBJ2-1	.	CASSLTGGPSNEQFF
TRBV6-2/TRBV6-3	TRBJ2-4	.	CASSYSRDYKNIQYF
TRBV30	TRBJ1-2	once	CAWSGGAQGGYTF
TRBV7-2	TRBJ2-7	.	CASSAKVGRTSYEQYF